The text below deals with one TCR beta chain. Clones were read by immunoSEQ multiplex PCR, and TCRdb kept only the in-frame ones, dropping some. This sample has some 20,000 clones, with roughly 80% found just once. Trimming took 0 bases from V and 4 from J; bases not matched to a gene: 4. Germline V gives CDR1 ENHRY, CDR2 SYGVKD. The CDR3 is 16 amino acids. The data are from a study of T cells in localized non-small cell lung cancer. The clonotype originates from a man aged 35 to 70 with stage I lung adenocarcinoma. The sequencing here drew on peripheral blood, taken before any cancer treatment. V is TRBV10-3 and J is TRBJ2-2; 8 bases align to TRBD1. CDR3 protein: CAISESRGQVTGELFF. The CDR3 region has the DNA TGTGCCATCAGTGAGTCCAGGGGGCAAGTCACCGGGGAGCTGTTTTTT.